This T cell receptor beta chain was documented in a study of beta chain features in type 1 diabetes. Study results and limitations: For type 1 diabetes patients, VDJ junctions showed fewer insertions and more deletions.

V gave up 3 bases and J gave up 3 bases, with 6 bases separating them. The CDR3 has 13 residues. Germline-derived CDR1 and CDR2 are MGHDK and SYGVNS. On this clone itself: Antigen specificity is unknown.

Via CD45RO/CCR7/CD25/CD127/CD95/CD27, cells of the CD4+ naive, central memory, regulatory and stem cell-like memory subsets were sorted. Expressed TCRB transcripts were sequenced because the isolated RNA had all been reverse transcribed beforehand. Libraries were prepared by immunoSEQ multiplex PCR; TCRdb keeps only in-frame clonotypes and omits some of them. Among under 400,000 clones listed, approximately 15% were seen once. The rearrangement links TRBV25-1 to TRBJ2-1, with D possibly being TRBD2 (5 bases). The sequencing sample was made of central memory CD4+ T cells from blood. The origin of this receptor is a man aged 25 to 45 in good health. In DNA, the CDR3 is TGTGCCAGCAGTGAGGCGGGCTACAATGAGCAGTTCTTC. Protein product: CASSEAGYNEQFF. The variable domain in full, completed from reference TRBV25-1 and TRBJ2-1, reads EADIYQTPRYLVIGTGKKITLECSQTMGHDKMYWYQQDPGMELHLIHYSYGVNSTEKGDLSSESTVSRIRTEHFPLTLESARPSHTSQYLCASSEAGYNEQFFGPGTRLTVL.